This TCR beta chain was profiled in a study of blood T cell repertoires in COVID-19 (dated by TCRdb to 2018 to 2020). General notes on the study: The collaborator samples originated in the United States, Italy and Spain and spanned the acute and convalescent phases of COVID-19. A freely available public database, intended as a resource for researchers studying the immune response to SARS-CoV-2, is where the repertoires were released. The material from the prospective study consisted of cDNA or gDNA derived from T cells, B-cell-depleted T cells, or PBMCs. Sample metadata almost always included a de-identified subject ID, COVID-19 status, age in years and sex. The samples were drawn from two sources: the first 160 participants of the ongoing ImmuneRACE study, and some 1,300 subjects contributed by 6 global collaborators. Deeply sampled blood TCRbeta repertoires from subjects exposed to, actively infected with, or recovered from COVID-19 were included in the dataset. Where available, HLA class I and class II types were taken from metadata supplied by the sample provider and were not determined by assay-based typing. Overall study results and their limits: The quantity of clinical and demographic metadata differed by source and by participant and was supplied without curation.

To note about this clone: Its recognized antigen is unknown. Per-base qualities were not stored, and no clone one base away is much larger.

Each collaborating institution followed its own protocols to collect whole blood in K2EDTA tubes. For TCRbeta analysis, collaborators shipped samples as frozen whole blood, isolated PBMCs, or DNA extracted from either of those sample types. TCRbeta CDR3 regions were amplified from genomic DNA by means of the immunoSEQ Assay, a bias-controlled multiplex PCR. In the paper's pipeline: The number of nucleated cells in each sample was estimated by amplification of reference gene primers within the assay. Sequence reads were collapsed and filtered to measure the absolute abundance of every unique TCRbeta CDR3 rearrangement. For each sample, productive Simpson clonality was calculated by taking the square root of Simpson's diversity index across productive rearrangements. TCRdb stores this immuneACCESS table with in-frame sequences only. Part of the clones is absent; in the studies checked, under half of the shortfall reflects unresolved V genes, and no reason is known for the rest. V, J and clone size are taken as reported in that table, and D and trimming were inferred from the DNA itself. The sample table lists about 100,000 clones, more than 75% of them with a count of one. Jointly, the top ten make up roughly 11% of the sample.

The CDR3 runs 14 amino acids, cysteine and phenylalanine included. Only the CDR3 portion is preserved as DNA: 42 bases, with reading frame beginning at the first base. CDR1 and CDR2, per the germline V gene (reference sequence), are GTSNPN and SVGIG. Deletion took 2 bases off V and 3 bases off J, with a span of 11 bases between the germline ends. Sequenced input: peripheral blood. This chain joins TRBV30 to TRBJ1-5; the D gene cannot be resolved reliably. This sequence was found in a woman aged 25 to 39 with acute or convalescent COVID-19. The CDR3 loop reads CAWSWEGVNQPQHF. The nucleotides read TGTGCCTGGAGTTGGGAGGGAGTCAATCAGCCCCAGCATTTT.